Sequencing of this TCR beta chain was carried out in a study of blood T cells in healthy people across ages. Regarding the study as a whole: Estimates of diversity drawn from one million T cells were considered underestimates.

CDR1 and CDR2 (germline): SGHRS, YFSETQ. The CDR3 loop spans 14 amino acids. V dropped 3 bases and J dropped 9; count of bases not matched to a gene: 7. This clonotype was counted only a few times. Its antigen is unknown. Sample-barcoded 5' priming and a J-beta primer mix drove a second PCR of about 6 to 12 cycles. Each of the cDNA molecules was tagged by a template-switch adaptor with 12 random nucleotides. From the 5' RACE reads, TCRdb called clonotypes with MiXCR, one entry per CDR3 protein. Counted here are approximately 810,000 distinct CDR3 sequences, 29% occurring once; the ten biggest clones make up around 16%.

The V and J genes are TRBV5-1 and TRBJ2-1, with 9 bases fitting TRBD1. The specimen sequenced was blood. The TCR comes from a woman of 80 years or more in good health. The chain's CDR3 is CASSWGSGQGEQFF. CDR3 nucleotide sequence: TGCGCCAGCAGCTGGGGGTCGGGACAGGGTGAGCAGTTCTTC.